This T cell receptor beta chain was sequenced for a study of cytomegalovirus exposure and HLA in healthy donors. Method: immunoSEQ multiplex PCR; TCRdb's copy keeps in-frame clones and lacks some. Among roughly 270,000 clones listed, approximately 87% were seen once. The donors were members of the approximately 120-subject validation cohort (separate from the approximately 670-subject first cohort). The CDR3 totals 15 residues. The germline V gene encodes CDR1 MGHDK and CDR2 SYGVNS. V was clipped by 3 bases and J by 3 bases, with 14 bases between them. V is TRBV25-1 and J is TRBJ2-5, with D maybe TRBD1 (5 bases). This clonotype originated in a woman aged 18-29 years in good health and CMV-seronegative. The sequencing sample was made of PBMCs. DNA of the CDR3: TGTGCCAGCAGTGACCCCCGACAGAAAGAAGAGACCCAGTACTTC. This sequence encodes CASSDPRQKEETQYF.